Listed here are 30 T cell receptor beta chains from one sample, sequenced in a study of T cell responses to AZD1222 COVID-19 vaccine. Some clones are missing from TCRdb's copy, which holds only in-frame ones; the method was immunoSEQ multiplex PCR. The sample has about 160,000 clones, 90% to 95% seen once. The material sequenced was peripheral blood, taken 28 days after the second AZD1222 dose. The source is an adult who received the AZD1222 COVID-19 vaccine.

The CDR3 DNA reads as TGTGCCAGCAGCCACGGCAGTACTCCCCAGTTCTTC. This codes for CASSHGSTPQFF. V and J are TRBV3-1 (or the pseudogene TRBV3-2) and TRBJ2-1, with D unclear. V lost 3 bases and J lost 13, with 13 bases in between. The CDR3 is 12 amino acids. The germline V gene encodes CDR1 LGHDT and CDR2 YNNKEL (reference sequence).

As regards this clone: The same CDR3 is also encoded by other DNA sequences in this sample. The CDR3 DNA is TGTGCCAGCAGCCAAGGATCGACAGGTGGCGGGGGTGGCTACACCTTC. Its protein product is CASSQGSTGGGGGYTF. V gene TRBV3-1 (or the pseudogene TRBV3-2) combines with J gene TRBJ1-2, with D perhaps matching TRBD1 (6 bases). CDR1 is LGHDT, CDR2 YNNKEL, per germline (reference sequence). V shed 1 base and J shed 7 bases, with 19 bases lying between them. The CDR3 runs to 16 residues.

The chain combines TRBV19 with TRBJ1-3; D is unclear. Per germline, CDR1 LNHDA and CDR2 SQIVND (reference sequence). This CDR3 is 16 amino acids long. Between the trimmed V and J ends, which lost 3 bases and 2 bases, there was a span of 14 bases. The chain's CDR3 is CASSIDGSSPGNTIYF. The CDR3 DNA is TGTGCCAGTAGTATCGATGGCTCGAGCCCTGGAAACACCATATATTTT.

The genes are TRBV30 and TRBJ2-1, with D perhaps matching TRBD2 (5 bases). The CDR3 is 15 amino acids. The ends were cut back, 0 bases at V and 8 bases at J, with 17 bases in the middle. The germline CDR1 and CDR2 sequences are GTSNPN and SVGIG (reference sequence). The CDR3 coding sequence is TGTGCCTGGAGTGTACCGATAGCGATTGTGGATGAGCAGTTCTTC. This sequence encodes CAWSVPIAIVDEQFF. The full variable domain, rest sourced from reference TRBV30 and TRBJ2-1, is SQTIHQWPATLVQPVGSPLSLECTVEGTSNPNLYWYRQAAGRGLQLLFYSVGIGQISSEVPQNLSASRPQDRQFILSSKKLLLSDSGFYLCAWSVPIAIVDEQFFGPGTRLTVL.

V and J are TRBV4-1 and TRBJ2-2; possible D gene TRBD2, 6 bases. The germline CDR1 and CDR2 sequences are MGHRA and YSYEKL. Trimming pared 3 bases from V and 3 bases from J, leaving 14 bases between. The CDR3 loop spans 16 amino acids. CDR3 coding DNA: TGCGCCAGCAGCCAGGAGGGGCAAAGGGACACCGGGGAGCTGTTTTTT. It specifies CASSQEGQRDTGELFF.

The rearrangement links TRBV7-2 to TRBJ2-1; D may be TRBD1 (5 bases). This CDR3 has 15 amino acids. Germline CDR1 reads SGHTA; CDR2 reads FQGNSA. V lost 0 bases to trimming and J lost 3 bases, with 9 bases between them. The CDR3 region is CASSLALTDYNEQFF. In DNA, the CDR3 is TGTGCCAGCAGCTTAGCTCTGACAGACTACAATGAGCAGTTCTTC. Full variable domain (outside the CDR3, taken from reference TRBV7-2 and TRBJ2-1): GAGVSQSPSNKVTEKGKDVELRCDPISGHTALYWYRQSLGQGLEFLIYFQGNSAPDKSGLPSDRFSAERTGGSVSTLTIQRTQQEDSAVYLCASSLALTDYNEQFFGPGTRLTVL.

This chain connects TRBV7-9 to TRBJ2-1; 8 nucleotides match TRBD1. The CDR3 is made up of 16 amino acids. The V gene end was trimmed by 4 bases and the J gene end by 3 bases; junction bases not matched to a gene: 8. Germline V gene lookup returns CDR1 SEHNR and CDR2 FQNEAQ (reference sequence). The CDR3 DNA is TGTGCCAGCAGCTCCTCGGACAGGGCGATCTACAATGAGCAGTTCTTC. This gives the protein CASSSSDRAIYNEQFF.

The chain is built from TRBV30 and TRBJ2-7, with D perhaps matching TRBD1 (5 bases). This CDR3 region has 15 residues. The V gene lost 2 bases and the J gene lost 1 base, with 15 bases spanning the gap. Germline V gene lookup returns CDR1 GTSNPN and CDR2 SVGIG (reference sequence). CDR3 nucleotide sequence: TGTGCCTGGAGTTCCCCCACAGGTTGGTCCTACGAGCAGTACTTC. Translated: CAWSSPTGWSYEQYF.

The V call is TRBV12-3 or TRBV12-4, the J call TRBJ1-5, with D hard to call. V was shortened by 4 bases and J by 0 bases, with 4 bases between the two germline ends. The CDR3 contains 13 residues. The CDR3 coding sequence is TGTGCCAGCAGTTCCTATAGCAATCAGCCCCAGCATTTT. Translated: CASSSYSNQPQHF.

This chain joins TRBV15 and TRBJ1-5, with no clear D. CDR3 length: 13 amino acids. The V gene lost 2 bases and the J gene lost 0 bases, with 2 bases spanning the gap. Germline V gene data show CDR1 as LNHNV and CDR2 as YYDKDF (reference sequence). Written as DNA, the CDR3 is TGTGCCACCAGCAGATATAGCAATCAGCCCCAGCATTTT. Translation gives CATSRYSNQPQHF.

The chain carries TRBV7-9 and TRBJ2-3, with 12 nucleotides matching TRBD2. V lost 5 bases, J lost 0 bases, and 3 bases stayed unmatched. Germline V CDR1 and CDR2: SEHNR, FQNEAQ (reference sequence). The length of the CDR3 is 16 residues. CDR3 sequence (DNA): TGTGCCAGCAGCCCGGGACTAGCGGGTAGCACAGATACGCAGTATTTT. Translating gives CASSPGLAGSTDTQYF. The entire variable domain, with the rest obtained from reference TRBV7-9 and TRBJ2-3, is as follows: DTGVSQNPRHKITKRGQNVTFRCDPISEHNRLYWYRQTLGQGPEFLTYFQNEAQLEKSRLLSDRFSAERPKGSFSTLEIQRTEQGDSAMYLCASSPGLAGSTDTQYFGPGTRLTVL.

J is TRBJ1-5 and V is TRBV6-5, with 8 bases lining up with TRBD1. The CDR3 contains 14 residues. CDR1 is MNHEY and CDR2 is SVGAGI in the germline V gene. V lost 6 bases, J lost 4 bases, and 5 bases stayed unmatched. CDR3 coding DNA: TGTGCCAGCAGGCGACAGGGGAAGAATCAGCCCCAGCATTTT. Translation: CASRRQGKNQPQHF.

The chain combines TRBV18 with TRBJ1-1, with TRBD1 as a possible D gene (5 bases). The CDR3 has 14 residues. V lost 1 base and J 4 bases, leaving 10 bases between the germline ends. Per the germline V gene, CDR1 is KGHSH and CDR2 is LQKENI. The CDR3 sequence: CASSPQGRSTEAFF. DNA of the CDR3: TGTGCCAGCTCACCACAGGGGCGGAGCACTGAAGCTTTCTTT.

V and J are TRBV6-5 and TRBJ2-1; 8 bases line up with TRBD2. V was pared by 4 bases and J by 5 bases, with 7 bases of the junction left unmatched. The CDR3 has 15 residues. Germline CDR1 is MNHEY and CDR2 is SVGAGI. DNA for the CDR3: TGTGCCAGCAGTTTCGTCCGAGCGGGAGACAATGAGCAGTTCTTC. This gives the protein CASSFVRAGDNEQFF.

V is TRBV18 and J is TRBJ1-1; a possible D gene is TRBD1 (5 bases). The CDR3 totals 15 residues. Germline values: CDR1 KGHSH, CDR2 LQKENI. V was shortened by 2 bases and J by 0 bases, with 10 bases between the two germline ends. This chain's CDR3 is CASSPRTDMNTEAFF. As DNA, the CDR3 is TGTGCCAGCTCACCAAGGACGGACATGAACACTGAAGCTTTCTTT.

This clone occurred once. The V gene is TRBV6-5, the J gene TRBJ1-2; D remains unclear. The germline V gene has CDR1 MNHEY and CDR2 SVGAGI. This CDR3 contains 13 residues. The V end was cut by 5 bases, the J end by 2 bases, with 9 bases between. In nucleotides, the CDR3 is TGTGCCAGCAGTAGGCAGGAGAACTATGGCTACACCTTC. This codes for CASSRQENYGYTF.

The V gene is TRBV12-3 or TRBV12-4, the J gene TRBJ2-5; D not certain. Trimming took off 6 bases at V and 4 bases at J, with 12 bases between the two ends. This CDR3 has 13 residues. DNA of the CDR3: TGTGCCAGCAGCTCCGTGAGTCGAGAGACCCAGTACTTC. Protein sequence: CASSSVSRETQYF.

The chain is built from TRBV30 and TRBJ2-5; D possibly corresponds to TRBD2 (5 bases). V shed 4 bases and J shed 2 bases, with 17 bases lying between them. The CDR3 is made up of 15 amino acids. Germline V lookup: CDR1 GTSNPN, CDR2 SVGIG (reference sequence). The CDR3: CAWTSGGLVQETQYF. The CDR3 bases are TGTGCCTGGACTTCGGGCGGACTGGTACAAGAGACCCAGTACTTC.

The rearrangement links TRBV5-1 to TRBJ1-1; no clear D gene. Trimming removed 4 bases at V and 5 bases at J, with 9 bases between. Germline assignment: CDR1 SGHRS and CDR2 YFSETQ. This CDR3 spans 12 amino acids. The CDR3 nucleotides are TGCGCCAGCAGCGTGGGGATGACTGAAGCTTTCTTT. This translates into CASSVGMTEAFF.

V usage is TRBV27 and J usage is TRBJ1-6, with 7 bases identical to TRBD1. CDR3 length: 14 residues. Germline V CDR1 and CDR2: MNHEY, SMNVEV (reference sequence). The J segment lost 6 bases and the V segment lost 5 bases, leaving 4 bases of the junction unmatched. Here the CDR3 DNA reads TGTGCCAGCAGTCCGGGACAGCCTAATTCACCCCTCCACTTT. Encoded protein: CASSPGQPNSPLHF.

This clone appeared a few times. V and J are TRBV30 and TRBJ1-1; D is uncertain. The CDR3 loop spans 13 amino acids. Between the trimmed V and J ends, which lost 5 bases and 6 bases, there was a span of 16 bases. The germline CDR1 and CDR2 sequences are GTSNPN and SVGIG (reference sequence). The CDR3 here is CAWDRVQKSEAFF. The CDR3 DNA sequence: TGTGCCTGGGATAGGGTCCAGAAATCTGAAGCTTTCTTT.

V and J are TRBV5-4 and TRBJ2-7, with 8 bases lining up with TRBD1. This CDR3 region has 13 residues. Germline CDR1 reads SGHNT; CDR2 reads YYREEE (reference sequence). With V trimmed by 3 bases and J by 5 bases, 4 bases remained unmatched. CDR3 sequence: CASSSDRVDEQYF. For the CDR3, the DNA is TGTGCCAGCAGCTCGGACAGGGTCGACGAGCAGTACTTC.

In regard to this clone: Other DNA sequences of this sample code for an identical CDR3. The chain combines TRBV18 with TRBJ2-4; the D gene is possibly TRBD1 (6 bases). This CDR3 is built from 16 residues. With 3 bases removed from V and 1 base from J, the gap between germline ends came to 13 bases. The germline V gene encodes CDR1 KGHSH and CDR2 LQKENI. CDR3 loop: CASSPPRTGAKNIQYF. The CDR3 region has the DNA TGTGCCAGCTCACCGCCTCGAACAGGGGCCAAAAACATTCAGTACTTC.

This clone was recorded a few times. The chain combines TRBV30 with TRBJ1-1; D is ambiguous. This CDR3 has 12 residues. V was cut by 2 bases and J by 7 bases, with 11 bases left in between. Germline CDR1 and CDR2: GTSNPN and SVGIG (reference sequence). The CDR3 reads CAWSRGLREAFF. The CDR3 region has the DNA TGTGCCTGGAGTAGAGGTTTGCGTGAAGCTTTCTTT.

The chain links TRBV30 to TRBJ1-2; the D is unclear. CDR3 size: 14 residues. Germline V lookup: CDR1 GTSNPN, CDR2 SVGIG (reference sequence). V was clipped by 2 bases and J by 0 bases, with 10 bases between them. CDR3 nucleotides: TGTGCCTGGAGTTCCCCGCTTTCTAACTATGGCTACACCTTC. Translating gives CAWSSPLSNYGYTF.

The chain uses TRBV5-1 and TRBJ2-5; D gene unclear. CDR3 length: 15 amino acids. Germline assignment: CDR1 SGHRS and CDR2 YFSETQ. V gave up 9 bases and J gave up 3 bases, with 21 bases separating them. DNA of the CDR3: TGCGCCAACGAAGAGGTTTGGGTTAAGGAAGAGACCCAGTACTTC. Amino acids: CANEEVWVKEETQYF.

The V call is TRBV7-6, the J call TRBJ2-3, with no clear D. The CDR3 has 14 amino acids. The V and J ends lost 3 bases and 2 bases respectively, with 9 bases between them. Germline V gene data show CDR1 as SGHVS and CDR2 as FNYEAQ. The CDR3: CASSFNPLTDTQYF. The CDR3 DNA is TGTGCCAGCAGCTTTAACCCTCTCACAGATACGCAGTATTTT.

The chain uses TRBV27 and TRBJ1-1; D remains ambiguous. The CDR3 is made up of 13 amino acids. V shed 6 bases and J shed 1 base, with 9 bases lying between them. The V gene's germline CDR1 is MNHEY and CDR2 SMNVEV (reference sequence). CDR3 protein: CASRRVGNTEAFF. CDR3 nucleotide sequence: TGTGCCAGCAGGAGGGTGGGGAACACTGAAGCTTTCTTT.

The J gene is TRBJ2-7, the V gene TRBV9; TRBD1 might be the D (5 bases). Trimming cost V 5 bases and J 2 bases, with 11 bases left between them. Germline lookup yields CDR1 SGDLS and CDR2 YYNGEE. The CDR3 runs 13 residues. CDR3 protein: CASSPGHTYEQYF. The CDR3 DNA reads TGTGCCAGCAGTCCTGGACATACCTACGAGCAGTACTTC.

The V and J genes are TRBV30 and TRBJ1-5, with 8 bases fitting TRBD1. Germline-derived CDR1 and CDR2 are GTSNPN and SVGIG (reference sequence). CDR3 length equals 15 residues. V shed 2 bases and J 1 base; nucleotides not matched to a gene: 4. The CDR3 is CAWSSDRGSNQPQHF. In DNA, the CDR3 is TGTGCCTGGAGTTCCGACAGGGGCAGCAATCAGCCCCAGCATTTT.